The T cell receptor (beta chain) described here comes from a study of T cells in Graves' hyperthyroidism and ophthalmopathy (dated by TCRdb to about 2019). In the study overall: Peripheral blood samples were taken at initial diagnosis, before any treatment was given. The paper reports TCR Vbeta CDR3 sequencing of fewer than 150 peripheral blood samples: approximately 41 ophthalmopathy, approximately 74 hyperthyroidism and around 17 progressor patients. To identify distinguishing TCR V-J signatures, a discovery cohort of some 99 patients was used, comprising approximately 40 with Graves' ophthalmopathy and about 59 with stable Graves' hyperthyroidism. Whether ophthalmopathy could be predicted prospectively was tested in an independent validation cohort made up of fewer than 20 hyperthyroidism patients plus 17 patients who later progressed to ophthalmopathy. The roughly 100 discovery patients were randomly divided into training and test sets at a 7:3 ratio. Once sampling was done, hyperthyroidism patients were given methimazole at a starting dose of 30 mg daily, whereas ophthalmopathy patients were given high-dose intravenous methylprednisolone. In addition, the study compared T-cell repertoires in thyroid tissue and in blood from a handful of Graves' hyperthyroidism patients.

The research as a whole found: A model built on a 13 V-J signature distinguished ophthalmopathy from stable hyperthyroidism, reaching about 88% sensitivity and 81.08% specificity in cross-validation and 80%/75% in testing. Sample size was not statistically predetermined, and blinding of investigators to group allocation was not performed. In validation, the model predicted progression to ophthalmopathy with approximately 71% sensitivity and over 72% specificity, a median of about 6 months before onset. Most expanded thyroid clonotypes (frequency above 0.001) were also found in blood, which suggests that blood repertoires may mirror thyroid immune responses.

Many counts were recorded for this clonotype. This receptor's antigen is unknown. There are no base qualities to consult, and no much larger clone falls within one base. Stable Graves' hyperthyroidism was defined as no progression to ophthalmopathy during 18 months of follow-up. Hyperthyroidism patients were aged 18 to 65 years and newly diagnosed, with disease duration of less than 2 months. Exclusion was applied to patients with uncontrolled infections, other autoimmune diseases, pregnancy or lactation. Clinical symptoms, serum thyroxine and TRAb, thyroid ultrasound, and orbital computed tomography formed the basis for the diagnoses. Ficoll-Paque density gradient centrifugation was used to isolate PBMCs from 8 to 10 ml of fresh peripheral blood. Total RNA was extracted using Trizol reagent, and RNA quality was assessed on an Agilent 2100 Bioanalyzer. The TCR beta CDR3 regions were amplified from the RNA transcripts. The first round of RT-PCR for the TCR CDR3 was performed with the HTBI primer set and the Qiagen OneStep RT-PCR kit. The libraries were constructed in a second round of multiplex PCR and then size-selected and purified. Sequencing of the libraries was done on an Illumina HiSeq2000 using paired-end 100 bp reads. In the source study's methods: SOAPnuke was used to process the raw data, removing reads that contained adapters or uncalled bases, had a mean Phred below 15, or lacked an exact match to the constant primer or identifier. COPE v1.2.5 was used to merge high-quality paired reads, and clonotypes were defined as unique nucleotide sequences. MiTCR v1.1 was used to align clonotypes to the IMGT TRBV, TRBD and TRBJ reference segments. Analysis was restricted to V-J combinations with a frequency above 0.0001, which covered roughly 99% of repertoires. A TCS score was defined as the ratio between F50 (clonal expansion) and ExV (chaos), using BLOSUM62-based TCRdist between CDR3 peptides within each V-J. Welch's t-statistics and random forest reduced around 550 V-J features to 10 to 15, which were used in a naive Bayes classifier (R e1071). TCRdb cleaned the public reads at Q25 with fastp, built clones with MiXCR and kept in-frame beta chains. Each CDR3 protein gets just one entry, which takes the most common genes and DNA from the rows behind it. These V and J calls derive from TCRdb rather than the authors' analysis. This sample holds around 480,000 distinct CDR3 sequences; approximately 14% were observed only once. The ten biggest clones cover about a sixth of the sample.

Spanning cysteine to valine, the CDR3 consists of 15 amino acids. Only the CDR3 DNA is retained, 45 bases long and in frame from the first base. Ends trimmed: V by 2 bases, J by 1 base; bases unmatched to a gene: 0. The TCR sequence derives from a woman between 18 and 30 years old with Graves' hyperthyroidism. Sequenced: blood. The V gene is TRBV12-3 or TRBV12-4 and the J gene is TRBJ2-7; 12 central nucleotides agree with TRBD2. The DNA reads TGTGCCAGCAGTTTACTAGCGGGGGGGTCCTACGAGCAGTACGTC. Translated, it gives CASSLLAGGSYEQYV.